A selection of T cell receptor beta chains follows, all from one sample in a study of blood T cell repertoires in COVID-19. The repertoire was sequenced with immunoSEQ multiplex PCR; TCRdb's copy has only in-frame clones and lacks some. Of roughly 180,000 clones in the sample, more than 80% are singletons; the top ten hold 7.5% to 9.5%. Sequenced input: peripheral blood. The source of these receptors is a woman aged 60-70 years with acute or convalescent COVID-19. Both conserved end residues are part of each CDR3. A D gene is named only where the DNA matches it firmly. Some rows have no size entry. The others give once, few or many, or a class for an expanded clone.

>TRBV7-9|-|TRBJ1-2|-
TGTGCCAGCAGCTCGGGACTCCTGCTCTATGGCTACACCTTC
CASSSGLLLYGYTF
>TRBV2|-|TRBJ2-3|-
TGTGCCAGCACCCACGGCCTGGGCAGGGCTGCAGATACGCAGTATTTT
CASTHGLGRAADTQYF
>TRBV19|-|TRBJ1-2|-
TGTGCCAGTAGTAAATTCGACGGTCAGGGGAGTGGCTACACCTTC
CASSKFDGQGSGYTF
>TRBV11-3|-|TRBJ1-5|-
TGTGCCAGCAGCTTAGCCTCGGGACACTCCAAGACCTATAGCAATCAGCCCCAGCATTTT
CASSLASGHSKTYSNQPQHF
>TRBV5-1|-|TRBJ2-3|-
TGCGCCAGCAGCTTATTCACTACAGATACGCAGTATTTT
CASSLFTTDTQYF
>TRBV30|-|TRBJ1-3|few
TGTGCCTGGAGTCCCCCGGGGATTAGCTCTGGAAACACCATATATTTT
CAWSPPGISSGNTIYF
>TRBV24-1|-|TRBJ2-1|-
TGTGCCACCGGACAGCTCTACAATGAGCAGTTCTTC
CATGQLYNEQFF
>TRBV19|-|TRBJ2-1|many
TGTGCCAGTATCGGAGGAGCTGCCCCCTACAATGAGCAGTTCTTC
CASIGGAAPYNEQFF
>TRBV7-9|-|TRBJ2-1|once
TGTGCCAGCAGCCGCGGTCCTAGTGAGCAGTTCTTC
CASSRGPSEQFF
>TRBV27|-|TRBJ2-2|few
TGTGCCAGCAGTCGGTTCAACACCGGGGAGCTGTTTTTT
CASSRFNTGELFF
>TRBV9|TRBD2|TRBJ2-3|-
TGTGCCAGCAGCGTAGCCGCGGGAGGGCTTGGTACAGATACGCAGTATTTT
CASSVAAGGLGTDTQYF
>TRBV5-5|-|TRBJ1-5|-
TGTGCCAGCAGCTTGGCCGGGGTTGGGAATCAGCCCCAGCATTTT
CASSLAGVGNQPQHF
>TRBV10-3|TRBD1|TRBJ2-5|-
TGTGCCATCAGTGGTACCCCGGGACAGGGTAGTCAAGAGACCCAGTACTTC
CAISGTPGQGSQETQYF
>TRBV6-6|-|TRBJ1-2|-
TGTGCCAGCAGGTCCCCCCGGGGGGGCGGGTATGGCTACACCTTC
CASRSPRGGGYGYTF
>TRBV5-1|TRBD1|TRBJ1-1|-
TGCGCCAGCAGCTTGGCCGGGACAGACCTGAACACTGAAGCTTTCTTT
CASSLAGTDLNTEAFF
>TRBV5-1|TRBD1|TRBJ1-3|-
TGCGCCAGCAGAGTCACAGGGGGCTCTGGAAACACCATATATTTT
CASRVTGGSGNTIYF
>TRBV11-1|-|TRBJ2-3|-
TGTGCCAGCAGCCTAGATCGGGGCACAGATACGCAGTATTTT
CASSLDRGTDTQYF
>TRBV13|TRBD1|TRBJ2-7|-
TGTGCCAGCAGCCCGCCGGGACAGGGAAACGAGCAGTACTTC
CASSPPGQGNEQYF
>TRBV18|-|TRBJ1-1|-
TGTGCCAGCTCACCACTGCCGGCGACTTGGGACACTGAAGCTTTCTTT
CASSPLPATWDTEAFF
>TRBV5-8|TRBD1|TRBJ1-5|-
TGTGCCAGCAGCTTGAGGACAGGGTTGCATCAGCCCCAGCATTTT
CASSLRTGLHQPQHF
>TRBV20-1|TRBD2|TRBJ2-1|few
TGCAGTGCTACTGAACTAGCGGGAGGGGTAGGCAATGAGCAGTTCTTC
CSATELAGGVGNEQFF
>TRBV4-2|-|TRBJ2-5|-
TGTGCCAGCAGCCAAGCGGACAGAGTCCAAGAGACCCAGTACTTC
CASSQADRVQETQYF
>TRBV2|TRBD1|TRBJ1-2|-
TGTGCCAGCAGCAGATCCCGGACAGGGGGAAACTACTATGGCTACACCTTC
CASSRSRTGGNYYGYTF
>TRBV7-9|-|TRBJ1-3|-
TGTGCCAGCAGACCCACCGGCTCTGGAAACACCATATATTTT
CASRPTGSGNTIYF
>TRBV28|TRBD1|TRBJ1-4|-
TGTGCCAGCAGGTTGACAGGGGCCAAGGAAAAACTGTTTTTT
CASRLTGAKEKLFF
>TRBV19|TRBD1|TRBJ1-6|-
TGTGCCAGTAGTCGTCTGGGACAGCCGAATTCACCCCTCCACTTT
CASSRLGQPNSPLHF
>TRBV5-8|TRBD1|TRBJ2-5|once
TGTGCCAGCAGTGGTAGGGGGCGCGAGACCCAGTACTTC
CASSGRGRETQYF
>TRBV4-1|-|TRBJ2-1|-
TGCGCCAGCAGCCATTGGGCGCATGAGCAGTTCTTC
CASSHWAHEQFF
>TRBV30|-|TRBJ1-4|-
TGTGCCTGGAGTCAATACACGATTAATGAAAAACTGTTTTTT
CAWSQYTINEKLFF